This section outlines one T cell receptor (beta chain) sequence together with its context. Its antigen is not identified. Trimming removed 4 bases from V and 3 bases from J, with 14 bases in between. Per germline, CDR1 SGHNT and CDR2 YYREEE (reference sequence). CDR3 length: 14 amino acids. The time point denotes: pretreatment peripheral blood. Patients presented with locally advanced or metastatic urothelial carcinoma. Assay used: immunoSEQ multiplex PCR; TCRdb lists only in-frame clones, some missing. This sample yields roughly 63,000 clones, of which 80% to 85% are seen a single time; 2.5% to 3.5% belongs to the top ten. The data stem from a study of PD-L1 blockade in urothelial cancer. Study as a whole: Atezolizumab 1,200 mg was given intravenously every 3 weeks, starting 2014.

General study points: Better progression-free and overall survival followed lower pretreatment blood clonality.

The sample in question was PBMCs, obtained around atezolizumab (anti-PD-L1) treatment. This sequence originates from a man between 65 and 80 years old with urothelial cancer. The V call is TRBV5-4, the J call TRBJ2-7; either TRBD1 or TRBD2 may supply D (5 bases each). The CDR3 nucleotides read TGTGCCAGCAGCCTGGGACGGCAGGTCTACGAGCAGTACTTC. Translated: CASSLGRQVYEQYF. The full variable domain, with the rest looked up from reference TRBV5-4 and TRBJ2-7, is ETGVTQSPTHLIKTRGQQVTLRCSSQSGHNTVSWYQQALGQGPQFIFQYYREEENGRGNFPPRFSGLQFPNYSSELNVNALELDDSALYLCASSLGRQVYEQYFGPGTRLTVT.